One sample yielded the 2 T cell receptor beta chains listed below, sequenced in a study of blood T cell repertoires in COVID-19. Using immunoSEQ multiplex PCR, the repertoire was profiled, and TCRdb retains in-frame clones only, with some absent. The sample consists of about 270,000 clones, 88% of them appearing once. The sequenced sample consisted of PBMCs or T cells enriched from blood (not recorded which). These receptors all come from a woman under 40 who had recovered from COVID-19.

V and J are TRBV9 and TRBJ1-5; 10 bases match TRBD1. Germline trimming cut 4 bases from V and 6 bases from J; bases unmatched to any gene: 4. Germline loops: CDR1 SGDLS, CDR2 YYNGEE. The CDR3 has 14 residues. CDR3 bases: TGTGCCAGCAGCCTTGGACAGGGGGGTCAGCCCCAGCATTTT. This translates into CASSLGQGGQPQHF.

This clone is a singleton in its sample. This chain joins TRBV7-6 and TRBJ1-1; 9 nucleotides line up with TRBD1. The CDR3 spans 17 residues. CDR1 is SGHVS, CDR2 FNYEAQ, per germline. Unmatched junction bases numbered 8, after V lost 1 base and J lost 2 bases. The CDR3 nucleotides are TGTGCCAGCAGCTTAGTCTACAGGGGGCGCGGCAACACTGAAGCTTTCTTT. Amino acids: CASSLVYRGRGNTEAFF.